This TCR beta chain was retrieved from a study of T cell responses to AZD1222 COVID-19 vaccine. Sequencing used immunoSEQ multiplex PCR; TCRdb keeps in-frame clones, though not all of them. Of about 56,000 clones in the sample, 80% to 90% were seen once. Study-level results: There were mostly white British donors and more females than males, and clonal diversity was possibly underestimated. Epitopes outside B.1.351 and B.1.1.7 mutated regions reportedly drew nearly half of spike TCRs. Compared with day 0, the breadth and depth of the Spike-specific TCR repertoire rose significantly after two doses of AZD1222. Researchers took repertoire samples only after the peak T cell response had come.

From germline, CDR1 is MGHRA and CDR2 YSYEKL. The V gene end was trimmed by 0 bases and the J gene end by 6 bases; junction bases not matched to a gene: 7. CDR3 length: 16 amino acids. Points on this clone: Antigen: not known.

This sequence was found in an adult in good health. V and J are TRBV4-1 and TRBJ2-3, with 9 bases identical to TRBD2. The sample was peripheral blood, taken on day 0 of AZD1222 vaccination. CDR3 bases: TGCGCCAGCAGCCAAGATCGGCCTAGCGGGATCGATACGCAGTATTTT. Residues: CASSQDRPSGIDTQYF.